The TCR beta chain under discussion was sequenced for a study of shared clonotypes between healthy human individuals. Researchers divided each subset's genomic DNA evenly across several immunoSEQ plates. Generated by immunoSEQ multiplex PCR, the TCRdb table keeps only in-frame clones and is missing some. Of 2 million to 2.5 million clones listed, over 90% are singletons. The V gene's germline CDR1 is MNHNS and CDR2 SASEGT. The junction had 15 bases not matched to a gene; V was cut back by 0 bases and J by 3 bases. This CDR3 comprises 20 residues. This clonotype was sampled from a man in his late teens or twenties in good health. Some clones in this sample may be carry-over from other donors' samples. This rearrangement joins TRBV6-1 to TRBJ2-1; 9 nucleotides align to TRBD2. The sample taken for sequencing was naive CD4+ T cells from PBMCs. Subset noted: CD45RA+ positively selected. The CDR3 DNA is TGTGCCAGCAGTGAAGCGAGGGGCGGGAGGGCCCGTGGACTCTACAATGAGCAGTTCTTC. It encodes CASSEARGGRARGLYNEQFF.